A selection of T cell receptor beta chains follows, all from one sample in a study of blood T cell repertoires in COVID-19. Clones were read by immunoSEQ multiplex PCR, and TCRdb kept only the in-frame ones, dropping some. The data hold approximately 240,000 clones, with around 81% observed a single time. Material for sequencing was peripheral blood. The receptors originated from a woman in her sixties or seventies with acute or convalescent COVID-19. Both conserved end residues are trimmed from each CDR3. Size is omitted from some rows. Given values are once, few, many or a class for expanded clones.

once TRBJ2-1 TRBV11-2 ASSLDGGDNEQF
NA TRBJ2-7 TRBV5-5 ASSRIGGPNLHEQY
NA TRBJ2-3 TRBV28 ASSLFSGGSTDTQY
NA TRBJ2-5 TRBV13 ASSSGLEGETQY
few TRBJ1-2 TRBV29-1 SVGGESYGYT
once TRBJ1-5 TRBV7-9 ASSQGGGSNQPQH
NA TRBJ1-2 TRBV29-1 SVVRSYGYGYT
NA TRBJ2-3 TRBV3-1/TRBV3-2 ASSQGRRGNTDTQY
NA TRBJ2-3 TRBV13 ASSARTGPSTDTQY
many TRBJ1-5 TRBV27 ASSRGNQPQH
NA TRBJ1-6 TRBV28 ASSYSKSEGERYSPLH
NA TRBJ1-5 TRBV21-1 ASRTKSGGQPQH
NA TRBJ1-1 TRBV3-1/TRBV3-2 ASSQPGFAEAF
NA TRBJ2-2 TRBV7-2 ASSSAGAGTGELF
NA TRBJ2-5 TRBV19 ASSAQGWGETQY
NA TRBJ1-5 TRBV6-2/TRBV6-3 ASSKHANQPQH
NA TRBJ1-2 TRBV3-1/TRBV3-2 ASSRGQGYT
NA TRBJ1-1 TRBV6-2/TRBV6-3 ASSWTVTEAF
few TRBJ1-2 TRBV6-1 ASSVTQGSLNYGYT
NA TRBJ1-3 TRBV6-5 ASSYSGQGAGNTIY
NA TRBJ2-2 TRBV5-1 ASSFDGSGELF
NA TRBJ1-1 TRBV3-1/TRBV3-2 ASSQGRYTEAF